Listed below are T cell receptor beta chains from one sample, sequenced in a study of T cells after posttransplantation cyclophosphamide. The table came from immunoSEQ multiplex PCR; TCRdb's copy has only in-frame clones and leaves some out. Counted here are some 7,000 clones, about 90% occurring once; the ten biggest clones make up about 12%. Sequences were derived from PBMCs, sampled less than 1,500 days after allogeneic stem cell transplant with posttransplant cyclophosphamide. The receptors come from a female patient in her fifties who received an allogeneic stem cell transplant from a related donor, was CMV-positive, and had no GVHD. A share of the T cells may be of graft donor origin. CDR3s include the opening cysteine and the closing phenylalanine or tryptophan. D genes are given only for firm matches. Not every row has a clone size; where given, it reads once, few, many or a size class.

j_call,d_call,v_call,clone_size,cdr3_aa,cdr3_nt
TRBJ1-5,NA,TRBV23-1,NA,CAKLVGSNQPQHF,TGCGCGAAACTAGTCGGGAGCAATCAGCCCCAGCATTTT
TRBJ1-4,NA,TRBV14,NA,CASSQTGNNEKLFF,TGTGCCAGCAGCCAAACAGGGAATAATGAAAAACTGTTTTTT
TRBJ2-1,TRBD1,TRBV30,NA,CAWIQGTGLFNEQFF,TGTGCCTGGATTCAGGGGACAGGCCTGTTCAATGAGCAGTTCTTC
TRBJ2-3,NA,TRBV11-2,NA,CASSRSPGDTQYF,TGTGCCAGCAGCCGTTCCCCGGGGGATACGCAGTATTTT
TRBJ1-2,TRBD1,TRBV29-1,NA,CSGTGEGNYGYTF,TGCAGCGGGACAGGGGAGGGTAACTATGGCTACACCTTC
TRBJ2-2,TRBD2,TRBV29-1,NA,CSVAGLANTGELFF,TGCAGCGTTGCGGGACTAGCGAACACCGGGGAGCTGTTTTTT
TRBJ2-1,NA,TRBV11-2,NA,CASSLDLRTGFEQFF,TGTGCCAGCAGCTTAGATCTAAGGACGGGGTTTGAGCAGTTCTTC
TRBJ2-7,NA,TRBV10-2,few,CASSPATLDEQYF,TGCGCCAGCTCACCAGCGACCCTCGACGAGCAGTACTTC
TRBJ1-2,NA,TRBV29-1,NA,CSVGVDYGYTF,TGCAGCGTTGGTGTAGACTATGGCTACACCTTC
TRBJ2-1,NA,TRBV18,NA,CASSPQGGVLNEQFF,TGTGCCAGCTCACCACAGGGGGGGGTCCTCAATGAGCAGTTCTTC
TRBJ2-7,NA,TRBV18,NA,CASSPPGVDEQYF,TGTGCCAGCTCACCCCCCGGGGTCGACGAGCAGTACTTC
TRBJ1-5,NA,TRBV30,NA,CAWRPRDSNQPQHF,TGTGCCTGGAGACCCAGGGATAGCAATCAGCCCCAGCATTTT
TRBJ2-7,TRBD2,TRBV11-2,NA,CASSLGSGAPYEQYF,TGTGCCAGCAGCCTTGGGAGCGGGGCCCCGTACGAGCAGTACTTC
TRBJ2-7,TRBD2,TRBV2,NA,CASSEGSLAGAYEQYF,TGTGCCAGCAGTGAAGGGTCCCTAGCGGGAGCCTACGAGCAGTACTTC
TRBJ2-3,TRBD1,TRBV30,NA,CAWSVGQGVFTDTQYF,TGTGCCTGGAGTGTGGGACAGGGGGTGTTTACAGATACGCAGTATTTT
TRBJ2-1,TRBD2,TRBV6-6,NA,CASNPSGSYNEQFF,TGTGCCAGCAATCCTAGCGGGAGCTACAATGAGCAGTTCTTC
TRBJ2-5,NA,TRBV30,NA,CAWSVYPYSGTLQETQYF,TGTGCCTGGAGTGTATATCCGTATAGCGGAACCCTGCAAGAGACCCAGTACTTC
TRBJ2-2,NA,TRBV9,NA,CASSATGLDTGELFF,TGTGCCAGCAGTGCGACAGGACTGGACACCGGGGAGCTGTTTTTT
TRBJ2-1,TRBD2,TRBV18,NA,CASSPSIAGDNEQFF,TGTGCCAGCTCACCGAGCATAGCGGGAGATAATGAGCAGTTCTTC
TRBJ2-1,TRBD2,TRBV6-1,once,CASSEAGSGSYNEQFF,TGTGCCAGCAGTGAAGCTGGTAGCGGGTCCTACAATGAGCAGTTCTTC
TRBJ1-3,NA,TRBV2,once,CASMESSGNTIYF,TGTGCCAGCATGGAGAGCTCTGGAAACACCATATATTTT
TRBJ2-7,TRBD1,TRBV27,once,CASSLSMGQGSYEQYF,TGTGCCAGCAGTTTATCGATGGGACAGGGTTCCTACGAGCAGTACTTC
TRBJ2-2,NA,TRBV5-5,NA,CASALLGTGELFF,TGTGCCAGCGCCTTACTGGGGACAGGGGAGCTGTTTTTT
TRBJ2-2,NA,TRBV5-4,NA,CASSPGAGELFF,TGTGCCAGCAGTCCCGGGGCCGGGGAGCTGTTTTTT
TRBJ1-1,NA,TRBV5-1,NA,CASSLVWGGRGTEAFF,TGCGCCAGCAGCTTGGTTTGGGGAGGACGAGGCACTGAAGCTTTCTTT
TRBJ2-7,TRBD2,TRBV9,once,CASSVASGRPWEQYF,TGTGCCAGCAGCGTAGCCAGCGGGAGGCCCTGGGAGCAGTACTTC
TRBJ2-2,NA,TRBV7-9,once,CASSLKLTEGELFF,TGTGCCAGCAGCTTGAAATTGACTGAAGGGGAGCTGTTTTTT
TRBJ2-7,NA,TRBV27,NA,CASTSLNRQGHPTGEQYF,TGTGCCAGCACTTCTTTAAATCGCCAGGGGCACCCAACGGGCGAGCAGTACTTC
TRBJ2-7,TRBD1,TRBV7-3,NA,CASSKYRGDEQYF,TGTGCCAGCAGCAAATACAGGGGGGACGAGCAGTACTTC
TRBJ2-1,TRBD2,TRBV2,NA,CASETSGTYNEQFF,TGTGCCAGCGAAACTAGCGGGACTTACAATGAGCAGTTCTTC
TRBJ1-2,NA,TRBV14,NA,CASSQGGGGYTF,TGTGCCAGCAGCCAGGGGGGTGGCGGCTACACCTTC
TRBJ2-5,NA,TRBV5-1,NA,CASSLAGAEQETQYF,TGCGCCAGCAGCTTGGCCGGAGCGGAGCAAGAGACCCAGTACTTC
TRBJ2-5,NA,TRBV19,NA,CASRGPVGETQYF,TGTGCCAGTAGGGGGCCCGTCGGGGAGACCCAGTACTTC
TRBJ2-7,NA,TRBV4-1,NA,CASSQMDSRSYEQYF,TGCGCCAGCAGCCAGATGGACAGCCGCTCCTACGAGCAGTACTTC
TRBJ1-2,TRBD1,TRBV5-4,NA,CASSFSTGWIGYTF,TGTGCCAGCAGCTTCTCGACAGGGTGGATCGGCTACACCTTC
TRBJ2-1,TRBD2,TRBV9,NA,CASSVGQGPGLAGSRQFF,TGTGCCAGCAGCGTAGGTCAGGGGCCGGGACTAGCGGGATCGCGGCAGTTCTTC
TRBJ2-1,TRBD2,TRBV4-3,NA,CASSQEAGVLFFEQFF,TGCGCCAGCAGCCAGGAAGCGGGAGTCCTTTTTTTTGAGCAGTTCTTC
TRBJ1-1,TRBD1,TRBV11-2,NA,CASSPGTGLSYTEAFF,TGTGCCAGCAGCCCCGGGACAGGCCTTTCTTACACTGAAGCTTTCTTT
TRBJ1-1,TRBD1,TRBV29-1,NA,CSVGPNQGGNTEAFF,TGCAGCGTTGGCCCTAATCAGGGGGGTAACACTGAAGCTTTCTTT
TRBJ2-5,NA,TRBV27,once,CASRGYRVRASSQETQYF,TGTGCCAGCAGAGGTTACAGGGTCAGGGCGTCCTCACAAGAGACCCAGTACTTC
TRBJ2-1,TRBD1,TRBV5-1,once,CASSTEDRGIDEQFF,TGCGCCAGCAGCACCGAGGACAGGGGTATCGATGAGCAGTTCTTC
TRBJ1-1,TRBD1,TRBV11-2,NA,CASSQGQGASAFF,TGTGCCAGCAGCCAAGGACAGGGGGCTTCAGCTTTCTTT
TRBJ2-7,NA,TRBV6-1,NA,CASSDSGGLFYEQYF,TGTGCCAGCAGTGATTCAGGGGGGTTATTTTACGAGCAGTACTTC
TRBJ1-1,TRBD1,TRBV30,NA,CAWYRSTGRNTEAFF,TGTGCCTGGTATCGTTCGACAGGGAGGAACACTGAAGCTTTCTTT
TRBJ2-1,NA,TRBV5-1,NA,CASSPGATGEQFF,TGCGCCAGCAGCCCCGGGGCGACAGGTGAGCAGTTCTTC
TRBJ2-7,TRBD1,TRBV4-1,NA,CASSQETGQGDYEQYF,TGCGCCAGCAGCCAAGAAACAGGACAGGGGGACTACGAGCAGTACTTC
TRBJ2-7,NA,TRBV19,NA,CASSQAFQDYEQYF,TGTGCCAGTAGTCAGGCTTTTCAGGACTACGAGCAGTACTTC
TRBJ1-2,NA,TRBV30,NA,CAWSELGIRGYTF,TGTGCCTGGAGTGAATTGGGCATCAGGGGCTACACCTTC
TRBJ1-5,NA,TRBV18,NA,CASSPSTGLQNQPQHF,TGTGCCAGCTCACCTTCCACAGGGCTGCAAAATCAGCCCCAGCATTTT
TRBJ2-7,NA,TRBV6-5,NA,CASSYFAGLGEQYF,TGTGCCAGCAGTTACTTCGCGGGATTAGGGGAGCAGTACTTC
TRBJ2-1,TRBD1,TRBV5-6,NA,CASSPDRGGYNEQFF,TGTGCCAGCAGCCCGGACAGGGGGGGCTACAATGAGCAGTTCTTC
TRBJ2-3,TRBD2,TRBV5-5,NA,CASSVRAGGPDTQYF,TGTGCCAGCAGCGTAAGAGCGGGAGGGCCAGATACGCAGTATTTT